This TCR beta chain was retrieved from a study of blood T cell repertoires in COVID-19. The sample holds a few counts of this clone. In the authors' workflow: Estimation of nucleated cell counts relied on the amplification of reference gene primers. The method was immunoSEQ multiplex PCR; TCRdb's version includes in-frame clones alone and lacks a portion of them. The V and J calls and clone size are taken from that table; D and trimming were inferred from the DNA. Of roughly 93,000 clones in the sample, about 87% were seen once. The germline V and J ends were trimmed by 4 bases and 2 bases, with 12 bases remaining between them. The CDR3 sequence is 15 residues long. Germline CDR1 and CDR2: SNHLY and FYNNEI.

Specimen: peripheral blood. The receptor comes from a human donor in a cohort sampled during active COVID-19. The chain is built from TRBV2 and TRBJ1-5, with D possibly TRBD1 on 6 matching bases. As DNA, the CDR3 is TGTGCCAGCAGTGTTTGGGGGCTCGGCAATCAGCCCCAGCATTTT. Translated, it gives CASSVWGLGNQPQHF.